This TCR beta chain stems from a study of post-analysis software for immune sequencing data. Unique molecular identifiers were carried by the TCR beta cDNA libraries. Out of about 1 to 11 million T cells, about 500,000 cDNA molecules were generated. MiXCR, applied by TCRdb to the PCR reads, yields one record per CDR3 protein. The sample includes 750,000 to 900,000 distinct CDR3 sequences, roughly 46% of them seen just once. V lost 4 bases and J 2 bases, leaving 12 bases between the germline ends. Germline CDR1 reads DFQATT; CDR2 reads SNEGSKA (reference sequence). The CDR3 runs 15 residues. Study observations and caveats: Compared against controls, patients with multiple sclerosis displayed significantly lower normalized Chao1 diversity. Among a handful of TRBV segments more frequent in patients than controls were TRBV5-6, TRBV5-1 and TRBV20-1.

This clonotype was picked up one time. Its target is not known. The clonotype was recovered from a girl between 10 and 17 years old with multiple sclerosis. This chain joins TRBV20-1 and TRBJ2-6; D perhaps matches TRBD1 (6 bases). Specimen: blood. CDR3 sequence reads: CSAKEQGTGANVLTF. The CDR3 region has the DNA TGCAGTGCTAAAGAACAGGGTACTGGGGCCAACGTCCTGACTTTC.